The entry that follows covers one TCR beta chain sequence. The CDR3 is 15 residues long. Germline CDR1 and CDR2: MDHEN and SYDVKM. After removal of 6 bases from V and 6 bases from J, the junction contained 10 bases not matched to a gene. This sample is part of a study of OX40 agonist ivuxolimab in advanced cancers. Study information: The treatment was a fully human IgG2 OX40 agonist, ivuxolimab. Patients were infused with ivuxolimab every 2 weeks at 0.01 to 10 mg/kg.

Assay: immunoSEQ multiplex PCR; the TCRdb copy retains only in-frame clones and omits some. The sample lists approximately 66,000 clones, around 86% occurring once. The chain links TRBV28 to TRBJ1-1; 10 bases are a match to TRBD1. The clonotype was recovered from an adult with an advanced solid tumor such as melanoma, head and neck, liver or kidney cancer. The starting material was CD4+ or CD8+ T cells sorted from blood, obtained in a trial of the OX40 agonist ivuxolimab. The CDR3 spells CASRPPGTGAAEAFF. CDR3 in DNA: TGTGCCAGCAGACCACCCGGGACAGGGGCGGCTGAAGCTTTCTTT.